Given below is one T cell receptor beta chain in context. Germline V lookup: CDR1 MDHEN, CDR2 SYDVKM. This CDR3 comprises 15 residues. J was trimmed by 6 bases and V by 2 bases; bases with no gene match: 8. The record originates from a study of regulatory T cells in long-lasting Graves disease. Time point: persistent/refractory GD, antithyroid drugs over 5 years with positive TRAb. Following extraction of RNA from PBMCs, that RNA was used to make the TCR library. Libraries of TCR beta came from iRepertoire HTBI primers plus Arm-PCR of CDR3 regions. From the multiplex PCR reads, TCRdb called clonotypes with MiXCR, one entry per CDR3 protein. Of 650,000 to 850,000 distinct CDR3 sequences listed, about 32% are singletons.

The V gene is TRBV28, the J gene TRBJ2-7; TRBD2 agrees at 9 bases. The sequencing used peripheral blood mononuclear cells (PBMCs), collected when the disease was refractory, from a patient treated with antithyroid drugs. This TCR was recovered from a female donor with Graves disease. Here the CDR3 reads CASSLIVSGRTEQYF. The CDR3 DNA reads TGTGCCAGCAGTTTAATAGTTAGCGGGAGAACCGAGCAGTACTTC.